The source of this T cell receptor (beta chain) is a study of blood T cell repertoires in COVID-19. Trimming took 0 bases from V and 4 from J, leaving 6 bases between them. Germline lookup yields CDR1 SGDLS and CDR2 YYNGEE. The CDR3 has 13 residues. TCRdb's copy holds only in-frame clones and misses some; the assay was immunoSEQ multiplex PCR. The data hold approximately 75,000 clones, with 86% observed a single time. This clone showed up just once. This chain connects TRBV9 to TRBJ2-3; D is perhaps TRBD2 (6 bases). The clonotype originates from a man at least 80 years old with COVID-19, enrolled during active disease. The specimen was peripheral blood. CDR3 sequence (DNA): TGTGCCAGCAGCGTAGTAGCGGCAGATACGCAGTATTTT. Residues: CASSVVAADTQYF.